The 8 T cell receptor beta chains presented below share a single source sample, sequenced in a study of tumor-infiltrating lymphocytes in primary liver carcinoma. From roughly 21-30 mg of unsorted bulk tissue, DNA and RNA were co-extracted together. The input was 450 to 500 ng total RNA; TCR beta cDNA was made from it with a constant-region primer. TCR beta libraries came from three nested multiplex PCR rounds using slightly modified ARM-PCR. A C-beta reverse primer and TRBV1-TRBV30 forward primers served in each of the first two PCR rounds, at about 10 cycles apiece. TCRdb fed the multiplex PCR reads into MiXCR, producing one record per CDR3 protein. The sample shows some 110,000 distinct CDR3 sequences, around 60% of them seen only once. Material for sequencing was liver tumor tissue from sampling region 3. Subset here: tumor region T3, left-lateral pole. The receptors shown here come from a woman between 55 and 75 years old with primary liver carcinoma and hepatitis B virus infection.

Regarding this clonotype: Germline is not matched at one junction end, which may reflect a read error. This sequence joins TRBV6-1 and TRBJ2-2; 15 positions match TRBD2. Per germline, CDR1 MNHNS and CDR2 SASEGT. The CDR3 is 17 amino acids. The CDR3 region is CTSTLGLAGGRTGDLFF. In nucleotides, the CDR3 is TGTACCAGCACCCTGGGACTAGCGGGAGGTAGGACCGGGGACCTGTTTTTT.

The chain carries TRBV12-3 or TRBV12-4 and TRBJ2-5; D is perhaps TRBD2 (6 bases). The CDR3 has 15 amino acids. Between the trimmed V and J ends, which lost 4 bases and 4 bases, there was a span of 16 bases. The CDR3 sequence is CASSSWGTSGETQYF. The CDR3 DNA follows: TGTGCCAGCAGTTCTTGGGGGACTTCGGGAGAGACCCAGTACTTC.

As concerns this clonotype: The germline gene is not matched at one end of the junction; a read error may be the cause. The CDR3 protein is CASSHGLGETLYF. In DNA form, the CDR3 reads TGCGCCAGCAGCCACGGACTAGGAGAGACCCTGTACTTC. This sequence joins TRBV11-2 and TRBJ2-5; 7 positions match TRBD2. The CDR3 is 13 residues long. CDR1 SGHAT and CDR2 FQNNGV come from the germline V gene.

This clonotype was picked up a small number of times. This may arise from a read error, as a much more abundant clone is one base away. The chain couples TRBV12-3 or TRBV12-4 to TRBJ1-1; TRBD1 matches 7 bases. There are 15 residues in the CDR3. CDR3 DNA: TGTGCCAGCAGTCTTCGGACAGGAGTGAACACTGAAGCTTCCTTT. As protein: CASSLRTGVNTEASF.

This chain links TRBV4-1 with TRBJ2-7; D is ambiguous. This CDR3 is built from 13 residues. Germline assignment: CDR1 MGHRA and CDR2 YSYEKL. Trimming cost V 6 bases and J 5 bases, with 14 bases left between them. CDR3 in amino acids: CASSQISGDEQYF. For the CDR3, the DNA is TGCGCCAGCAGTCAAATTTCAGGCGACGAGCAGTACTTC.

A remark on this clonotype: One end of the junction fails to match germline, which may point to a read error. The chain links TRBV7-9 to TRBJ2-1; TRBD2 matches 11 bases. Germline CDR1 SEHNR, CDR2 FQNEAQ (reference sequence). The CDR3 runs to 16 residues. Written as DNA, the CDR3 is TGTGCCAGCAGCTCGGGACTAGCGGAAGTCTACGATGAGCAGTTCTTC. This translates into CASSSGLAEVYDEQFF.

About this clonotype: One end of the junction fails to match germline, which may point to a read error. The J gene is TRBJ2-1, the V gene TRBV11-3; D not certain. This CDR3 is built from 17 residues. Germline lookup yields CDR1 SGHNT and CDR2 YENEEA. CDR3 sequence (DNA): TGTGACAGCAGCTTAAATTTCGGCCTAGGTGTTTACAATGAACAGTTCTTC. Translation gives CDSSLNFGLGVYNEQFF.

This clonotype was seen at least ten times. The chain couples TRBV11-1 to TRBJ2-7; the D is unclear. V gave up 6 bases and J gave up 1 base, with 10 bases separating them. CDR3 size: 13 residues. The V gene's germline CDR1 is SGHAT and CDR2 FQDESV (reference sequence). In nucleotides, the CDR3 is TGTGCCAGCAGGGGGAAGCGATCCTACGAGCAGTACTTC. It translates to CASRGKRSYEQYF.